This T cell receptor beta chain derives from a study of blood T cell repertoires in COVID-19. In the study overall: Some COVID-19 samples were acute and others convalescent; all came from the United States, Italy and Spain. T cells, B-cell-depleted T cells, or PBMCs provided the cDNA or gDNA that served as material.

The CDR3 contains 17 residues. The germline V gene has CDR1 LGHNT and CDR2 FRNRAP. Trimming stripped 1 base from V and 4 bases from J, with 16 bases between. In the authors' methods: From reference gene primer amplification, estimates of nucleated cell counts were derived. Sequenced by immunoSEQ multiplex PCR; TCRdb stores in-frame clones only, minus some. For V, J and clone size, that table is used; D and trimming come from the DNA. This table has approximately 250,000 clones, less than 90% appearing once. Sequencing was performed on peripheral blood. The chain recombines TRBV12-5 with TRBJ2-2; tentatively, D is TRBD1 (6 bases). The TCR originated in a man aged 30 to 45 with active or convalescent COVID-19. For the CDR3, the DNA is TGTGCTAGTGGTTTGGGGGCCTTGACAGGCTCCACCGGGGAGCTGTTTTTT. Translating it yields CASGLGALTGSTGELFF.